The 29 T cell receptor beta chains listed next were all sequenced from one sample in a study of cytomegalovirus exposure and HLA in healthy donors. Assay: immunoSEQ multiplex PCR; the TCRdb copy retains only in-frame clones and omits some. Here the sample spans about 71,000 clones, approximately 93% being singletons. The specimen was PBMCs. The receptors derive from a man between 18 and 29 years old in good health and CMV-seropositive.

The table lists this clone with a few counts. In DNA, the CDR3 is TGTGCCAGTAGTATAGATGGCGGGAGGGGTGAGCAGTTCTTC. This translates into CASSIDGGRGEQFF. This chain connects TRBV19 to TRBJ2-1; TRBD2 agrees at 9 bases. The germline CDR1 and CDR2 sequences are LNHDA and SQIVND (reference sequence). The CDR3 runs to 14 residues. Trimming took 0 bases from V and 9 from J; bases not matched to a gene: 3. Using reference TRBV19 and TRBJ2-1 for the parts outside the CDR3, the full variable domain is DGGITQSPKYLFRKEGQNVTLSCEQNLNHDAMYWYRQDPGQGLRLIYYSQIVNDFQKGDIAEGYSVSREKKESFPLTVTSAQKNPTAFYLCASSIDGGRGEQFFGPGTRLTVL.

This chain links TRBV6-1 with TRBJ2-7; the D gene is possibly TRBD1 (5 bases). Trimming removed 9 bases at V and 0 bases at J, with 18 bases between. Per the germline V gene, CDR1 is MNHNS and CDR2 is SASEGT. This CDR3 has 15 residues. DNA of the CDR3: TGTGCCAGTCAGGCCAGGACACCTAACTCCTACGAGCAGTACTTC. Its translation is CASQARTPNSYEQYF.

This chain joins TRBV9 and TRBJ2-1, with a tentative D call TRBD1 (6 bases). Germline CDR1 is SGDLS and CDR2 is YYNGEE. Trimming removed 0 bases at V and 8 bases at J, with 15 bases between. This CDR3 is 15 amino acids long. The CDR3 DNA reads TGTGCCAGCAGCGTAGCTACCGGCAGGGGTGATGAGCAGTTCTTC. It yields the protein CASSVATGRGDEQFF.

The chain joins TRBV5-4 to TRBJ2-2; tentative D call: TRBD2 (5 bases). V was clipped by 4 bases and J by 4 bases, with 11 bases between them. CDR1 is SGHNT and CDR2 is YYREEE in the germline V gene (reference sequence). This CDR3 is 14 amino acids long. In nucleotides, the CDR3 is TGTGCCAGCAGCGACCCCCGGGGCACCGGGGAGCTGTTTTTT. As protein: CASSDPRGTGELFF. Full variable domain (remainder filled in from reference TRBV5-4 and TRBJ2-2): ETGVTQSPTHLIKTRGQQVTLRCSSQSGHNTVSWYQQALGQGPQFIFQYYREEENGRGNFPPRFSGLQFPNYSSELNVNALELDDSALYLCASSDPRGTGELFFGEGSRLTVL.

This clone was observed once. This sequence joins TRBV5-1 and TRBJ2-7, with D possibly matching TRBD1 (6 bases). The V end was cut by 4 bases, the J end by 6 bases, with 17 bases between. Germline values: CDR1 SGHRS, CDR2 YFSETQ. The CDR3 loop spans 14 amino acids. CDR3 DNA: TGCGCCAGCAGCACCCCGACAGGATATAGCGAGCAGTACTTC. This gives the protein CASSTPTGYSEQYF.

This clone is a singleton in its sample. J is TRBJ1-2 and V is TRBV4-1; 12 bases line up with TRBD1. J was trimmed by 8 bases and V by 1 base; bases with no gene match: 14. The germline CDR1 and CDR2 sequences are MGHRA and YSYEKL. There are 18 residues in the CDR3. CDR3 in DNA: TGCGCCAGCAGCCAAGGGGGGTACGGGACAGGGGGCGGGAGCGGCTACACCTTC. Translating it yields CASSQGGYGTGGGSGYTF.

The gene calls are TRBV27 and TRBJ2-3; tentative D call: TRBD1 (6 bases). Looked up from germline, CDR1 is MNHEY and CDR2 is SMNVEV (reference sequence). CDR3 size: 17 residues. Trimming left V 7 bases short and J 2 bases short, with 22 bases between. The CDR3 region is CASIGTVGALVTDTQYF. The CDR3 nucleotides are TGTGCCAGCATCGGGACCGTGGGGGCTTTGGTCACAGATACGCAGTATTTT.

The chain links TRBV7-3 to TRBJ2-5, with TRBD1 matching 7 bases. Trimming took 5 bases from V and 3 from J; bases not matched to a gene: 3. The length of the CDR3 is 13 residues. Germline V gene sequence: CDR1 SGHTA, CDR2 FQGTGA. CDR3 coding DNA: TGTGCCAGCAGCATCGACAGGGAAGAGACCCAGTACTTC. This sequence encodes CASSIDREETQYF. Filled out from reference TRBV7-3 and TRBJ2-5, the complete variable domain reads GAGVSQTPSNKVTEKGKYVELRCDPISGHTALYWYRQSLGQGPEFLIYFQGTGAADDSGLPNDRFFAVRPEGSVSTLKIQRTERGDSAVYLCASSIDREETQYFGPGTRLLVL.

The chain combines TRBV7-3 with TRBJ1-2, with D unclear. Germline loops: CDR1 SGHTA, CDR2 FQGTGA. The CDR3 runs to 14 residues. Trimming took 4 bases from V and 4 from J, leaving 13 bases between them. CDR3 sequence reads: CASSSRDGSYGYTF. The CDR3, as DNA: TGTGCCAGCAGCTCCCGAGACGGGTCCTATGGCTACACCTTC.

As regards this clone: Germline is not matched at one junction end, which may reflect a read error. The chain uses TRBV7-7 and TRBJ2-7; 7 positions agree with TRBD2. Germline values: CDR1 SSHAT, CDR2 FNYEAQ (reference sequence). The CDR3 is 14 residues long. The CDR3 reads CASSLAGKAYEQYF. DNA of the CDR3: TGTGCTAGCAGCTTAGCGGGCAAGGCCTACGAGCAGTACTTC.

This rearrangement joins TRBV4-1 to TRBJ2-7; D gene ambiguous. The CDR3 runs 13 residues. Between the trimmed V and J ends, which lost 0 bases and 3 bases, there was a span of 6 bases. Germline CDR1 is MGHRA and CDR2 is YSYEKL. The CDR3 sequence: CASSQDAGYEQYF. The CDR3 coding sequence is TGCGCCAGCAGCCAAGATGCCGGCTACGAGCAGTACTTC.

V is TRBV4-1 and J is TRBJ1-6; D remains ambiguous. The CDR3 is 15 residues long. V lost 0 bases to trimming and J lost 0 bases, with 3 bases between them. The germline V gene encodes CDR1 MGHRA and CDR2 YSYEKL. CDR3 nucleotide sequence: TGCGCCAGCAGCCAAGACCTCTCCTATAATTCACCCCTCCACTTT. It is translated as CASSQDLSYNSPLHF.

The V and J genes are TRBV5-1 and TRBJ1-1; D remains ambiguous. Germline lookup yields CDR1 SGHRS and CDR2 YFSETQ. The CDR3 runs 13 residues. V lost 0 bases and J lost 5, with 8 bases in between. The CDR3 nucleotides are TGCGCCAGCAGCTTGGACGGGGAGACTGAAGCTTTCTTT. Translation gives CASSLDGETEAFF.

The CDR3 DNA sequence: TGCGCCAGCAGCTTGGGGGCTTCACAAGAGACCCAGTACTTC. It yields the protein CASSLGASQETQYF. The V gene is TRBV5-1, the J gene TRBJ2-5, with unresolved D. Trimming removed 0 bases at V and 2 bases at J, with 8 bases between. Germline V lookup: CDR1 SGHRS, CDR2 YFSETQ. This CDR3 contains 14 residues.

Here the CDR3 DNA reads TGTGCCAGCAGTTACTCCAGCGGGAGTGTTTCAGATACGCAGTATTTT. Amino acid sequence: CASSYSSGSVSDTQYF. The chain has TRBV6-5 and TRBJ2-3; 8 positions agree with TRBD2. This CDR3 is 16 amino acids long. Looked up from germline, CDR1 is MNHEY and CDR2 is SVGAGI. The trim removed 0 bases at V and 4 bases at J, leaving 6 bases unmatched.

V gene TRBV5-1 combines with J gene TRBJ1-1; D gene uncertain. The CDR3 totals 14 residues. Germline lookup yields CDR1 SGHRS and CDR2 YFSETQ. V was cut by 4 bases and J by 1 base, with 11 bases left in between. For the CDR3, the DNA is TGCGCCAGCAGCGGGCGTAAGCCGAACACTGAAGCTTTCTTT. Translated: CASSGRKPNTEAFF.

The chain couples TRBV23-1 to TRBJ2-7; 9 nucleotides line up with TRBD2. TRBV23-1 is identified as an open reading frame with a role that is uncertain. The CDR3 is 15 amino acids. V was clipped by 3 bases and J by 2 bases; unmatched bases: 5. The CDR3 DNA reads as TGCGCCAGCAGTCAGGGGCGGGGGGGGCCCTACGAGCAGTACTTC. This encodes CASSQGRGGPYEQYF.

The CDR3 DNA reads as TGCGCCAGCAGGCTGACAGGGTCGCCGGGTCAGCCCCAGCATTTT. Amino acid sequence: CASRLTGSPGQPQHF. The rearrangement uses TRBV5-1 and TRBJ1-5; 7 bases match TRBD1. Germline V gene lookup returns CDR1 SGHRS and CDR2 YFSETQ. Trimming removed 5 bases from V and 6 bases from J; junction bases left unmatched: 11. This CDR3 region has 15 residues.

As for this clone: Relative to the germline gene, one junction end is altered; a read error may explain this. The chain combines TRBV27 with TRBJ2-1, with a tentative D call TRBD1 (6 bases). Germline assignment: CDR1 MNHEY and CDR2 SMNVEV (reference sequence). This CDR3 region has 15 residues. The CDR3 DNA sequence: TGTGCCAGCAGTTTAAAAACAGGGTCCTCCAATGAGCAGTTCTTC. Protein product: CASSLKTGSSNEQFF.

The chain links TRBV2 to TRBJ2-6; D may be TRBD1 (7 bases). The CDR3 is made up of 16 amino acids. Trimming removed 4 bases at V and 0 bases at J, with 10 bases between. Germline CDR1 and CDR2: SNHLY and FYNNEI. The CDR3 is CASSAGGSSGANVLTF. The CDR3 coding sequence is TGTGCCAGCAGTGCAGGGGGGAGCTCTGGGGCCAACGTCCTGACTTTC.

The chain joins TRBV27 to TRBJ2-1, with 8 bases matching TRBD1. Losses at the gene ends were 5 bases for V and 6 bases for J; bases not matched to a gene: 9. In germline, CDR1 is MNHEY, CDR2 SMNVEV (reference sequence). This CDR3 is 15 amino acids long. This chain's CDR3 is CASSHTGGLVNEQFF. As DNA, the CDR3 is TGTGCCAGCAGTCATACAGGGGGTTTGGTCAATGAGCAGTTCTTC.

About this clone: Relative to the germline gene, one junction end is altered; a read error may explain this. The chain combines TRBV7-7 with TRBJ2-5, with a weak D call TRBD2 (6 bases). Germline CDR1 and CDR2: SSHAT and FNYEAQ (reference sequence). The CDR3 extends over 14 amino acids. CDR3 loop: CASSSRLGEETQYF. CDR3 DNA sequence: TGTGCTAGCAGCTCCCGACTAGGGGAAGAGACCCAGTACTTC.

The V gene is TRBV14, the J gene TRBJ2-7; weak D call: TRBD2 (5 bases). Germline assignment: CDR1 SGHDN and CDR2 FVKESK. The germline V and J ends were trimmed by 5 bases and 4 bases, with 15 bases remaining between them. The CDR3 is made up of 14 amino acids. In nucleotides, the CDR3 is TGTGCCAGCAGCAGCCGGGATTTGCCGTACGAGCAGTACTTC. It yields the protein CASSSRDLPYEQYF.

The J gene is TRBJ1-5, the V gene TRBV4-1; D gene unclear. The V gene's germline CDR1 is MGHRA and CDR2 YSYEKL. CDR3 length equals 15 residues. V shed 1 base and J shed 2 bases, with 9 bases lying between them. CDR3 residues: CASSQVSGGNQPQHF. The CDR3 bases are TGCGCCAGCAGCCAAGTTTCCGGGGGCAATCAGCCCCAGCATTTT.

The chain uses TRBV7-9 and TRBJ2-7; 12 bases map to TRBD1. The trim removed 5 bases at V and 0 bases at J, leaving 5 bases unmatched. Germline-derived CDR1 and CDR2 are SEHNR and FQNEAQ (reference sequence). This CDR3 has 16 residues. The CDR3 DNA is TGTGCCAGCAGCGCAGGGACAGGGGGCGCCTCCTACGAGCAGTACTTC. Translation: CASSAGTGGASYEQYF.

This chain links TRBV7-8 with TRBJ1-2; the match to TRBD1 covers 7 bases. With V trimmed by 5 bases and J by 2 bases, 2 bases remained unmatched. The CDR3 consists of 13 residues. CDR1 is SGHVS, CDR2 FQNEAQ, per germline. The CDR3 here is CASSTGQNYGYTF. DNA of the CDR3: TGTGCCAGCAGCACGGGACAGAACTATGGCTACACCTTC.

The chain combines TRBV5-5 with TRBJ1-1, with 8 nucleotides matching TRBD1. This CDR3 has 13 amino acids. Per germline, CDR1 SGHKS and CDR2 YYEKEE (reference sequence). V shed 6 bases, J shed 4 bases, and the junction held 5 bases outside the gene matches. CDR3 loop: CASTPTGGTEAFF. The CDR3 coding sequence is TGTGCCAGCACCCCAACAGGGGGCACTGAAGCTTTCTTT. The full variable domain, its missing parts supplied by reference TRBV5-5 and TRBJ1-1, is DAGVTQSPTHLIKTRGQQVTLRCSPISGHKSVSWYQQVLGQGPQFIFQYYEKEERGRGNFPDRFSARQFPNYSSELNVNALLLGDSALYLCASTPTGGTEAFFGQGTRLTVV.

This chain uses TRBV7-8 with TRBJ2-2; 8 bases are shared with TRBD1. The CDR3 is 19 residues long. V shed 0 bases, J shed 7 bases, and the junction held 16 bases outside the gene matches. CDR1 is SGHVS, CDR2 FQNEAQ, per germline. Here the CDR3 DNA reads TGTGCCAGCAGCTTAGCGAGAAGGACAGGGAAAGTCTTCGGCGGGGAGCTGTTTTTT. It yields the protein CASSLARRTGKVFGGELFF.

The chain uses TRBV7-8 and TRBJ1-1; D is perhaps TRBD1 (6 bases). CDR1 and CDR2 (germline): SGHVS, FQNEAQ. The CDR3 is made up of 13 amino acids. Between the trimmed V and J ends, which lost 5 bases and 7 bases, there was a span of 14 bases. The DNA of the CDR3 is TGTGCCAGCAGCAGTCAAACAGGGTTTGAAGCTTTCTTT. As protein: CASSSQTGFEAFF. Full variable domain (remainder filled in from reference TRBV7-8 and TRBJ1-1): GAGVSQSPRYKVAKRGQDVALRCDPISGHVSLFWYQQALGQGPEFLTYFQNEAQLDKSGLPSDRFFAERPEGSVSTLKIQRTQQEDSAVYLCASSSQTGFEAFFGQGTRLTVV.